The next 27 T cell receptor beta chains were all read from a single sample in a study of metastatic and nonmetastatic thyroid tumors. Every patient underwent thyroid surgery untreated. With MiXCR, TCRdb reprocessed the PCR reads. In the table there are over 65,000 clones, around an eighth of which are singletons. Sequences were obtained from tumor tissue. The receptors were gathered from a female donor with papillary thyroid cancer or a benign thyroid nodule (not recorded which). Some clones in this sample may be carry-over from other donors' samples.

This clone has a count of ten or more. Other DNA variants within this sample encode the same CDR3. The chain employs TRBV6-4 and TRBJ1-2; D not certain. The CDR3 has 13 residues. Trimming cost V 0 bases and J 6 bases, with 8 bases left between them. CDR1 is MRHNA, CDR2 SNTAGT, per germline. DNA of the CDR3: TGTGCCAGCAGTGACTCGAGCAGCCATGGCTACACCTTC. This gives the protein CASSDSSSHGYTF.

This clone was seen many times. The V and J genes are TRBV19 and TRBJ2-1; D is perhaps TRBD2 (6 bases). The CDR3 runs to 14 residues. The V and J ends lost 6 bases and 4 bases respectively, with 13 bases between them. Looked up from germline, CDR1 is LNHDA and CDR2 is SQIVND (reference sequence). CDR3 sequence (DNA): TGTGCCAGTAGGGCCGGACTACCATACAATGAGCAGTTCTTC. The encoded protein is CASRAGLPYNEQFF.

For this clone: A much larger clonotype is one base distant, so this may be a read error. This chain connects TRBV18 to TRBJ1-1; D uncertain. CDR3 length: 15 residues. Germline V gene sequence: CDR1 KGHSH, CDR2 LQKENI. CDR3 nucleotide sequence: TGTGCCAGATCACCTTTTGGCGTAGGGAACACTGAAGCTTTCTTT. Its translation: CARSPFGVGNTEAFF.

This clone was picked up many times. This chain joins TRBV20-1 and TRBJ2-1; unclear D gene. The CDR3 covers 13 residues. In germline, CDR1 is DFQATT, CDR2 SNEGSKA (reference sequence). Trimming took off 4 bases at V and 0 bases at J, with 7 bases between the two ends. DNA of the CDR3: TGCAGTGCTACCCCGAGCTCCTACAATGAGCAGTTCTTC. Translation gives CSATPSSYNEQFF.

This clone appeared a few times. The chain joins TRBV7-9 to TRBJ2-3; weak D call: TRBD2 (6 bases). CDR1 is SEHNR and CDR2 is FQNEAQ in the germline V gene (reference sequence). This CDR3 has 14 residues. Trimming took 5 bases from V and 2 from J, leaving 11 bases between them. CDR3 region: CASSPGANTDTQYF. The CDR3 DNA sequence: TGTGCCAGCAGCCCGGGAGCCAACACAGATACGCAGTATTTT.

As for this clone: This could be a read error, since a much larger clone is one nucleotide away. This chain uses TRBV11-2 with TRBJ2-3; 12 positions agree with TRBD2. The CDR3 is 16 residues long. The germline V gene has CDR1 SGHAT and CDR2 FQNNGV. The CDR3 region is CASSLGTSGMTDTRYF. DNA of the CDR3: TGTGCCAGCAGCTTAGGGACTAGCGGGATGACAGATACGCGGTATTTT.

As regards this clone: A clone one base away is much larger, so this may be a read error. Other DNA sequences in the sample encode the same CDR3. The rearrangement links TRBV11-3 to TRBJ2-7; D remains ambiguous. The germline gives CDR1 SGHNT, CDR2 YENEEA. Trimming removed 9 bases at V and 3 bases at J, with 9 bases between. The CDR3 loop spans 11 amino acids. CDR3 sequence reads: CASGSLYEQYF. For the CDR3, the DNA is TGTGCCAGTGGTAGCCTCTACGAGCAGTACTTC.

This clone has at least ten counts. This chain joins TRBV5-6 and TRBJ2-1; TRBD2 aligns across 8 bases. V shed 1 base, J shed 0 bases, and the junction held 3 bases outside the gene matches. This CDR3 region has 16 residues. CDR1 is SGHDT and CDR2 is YYEEEE in the germline V gene. The CDR3 bases are TGTGCCAGCAGCTTGAAGAGCGGGAGCTCCTACAATGAGCAGTTCTTC. Protein sequence: CASSLKSGSSYNEQFF. The full variable domain, its missing parts supplied by reference TRBV5-6 and TRBJ2-1, is DAGVTQSPTHLIKTRGQQVTLRCSPKSGHDTVSWYQQALGQGPQFIFQYYEEEERQRGNFPDRFSGHQFPNYSSELNVNALLLGDSALYLCASSLKSGSSYNEQFFGPGTRLTVL.

This clone was counted ten times or more. The V call is TRBV5-1, the J call TRBJ2-2; D not certain. The CDR3 sequence is 14 residues long. The germline V gene has CDR1 SGHRS and CDR2 YFSETQ. V gave up 0 bases and J gave up 7 bases, with 10 bases separating them. The chain's CDR3 is CASSLGSSGGELFF. CDR3 sequence (DNA): TGCGCCAGCAGCTTGGGCTCCTCTGGCGGGGAGCTGTTTTTT.

This clone was recorded at least ten times. The V and J genes are TRBV27 and TRBJ2-7, with TRBD1 identical over 7 bases. The CDR3 has 17 residues. Trimming removed 7 bases from V and 0 bases from J; junction bases left unmatched: 15. CDR1 is MNHEY and CDR2 is SMNVEV in the germline V gene (reference sequence). CDR3 loop: CASISYGRAGGSYEQYF. The DNA for the CDR3 is TGTGCCAGCATCTCTTATGGGCGGGCAGGGGGCTCCTACGAGCAGTACTTC.

This clone was detected ten times or more. J is TRBJ1-2 and V is TRBV6-1; TRBD1 agrees at 10 bases. V was pared by 9 bases and J by 7 bases, with 8 bases of the junction left unmatched. CDR3 length equals 13 residues. Germline lookup yields CDR1 MNHNS and CDR2 SASEGT. The CDR3 region is CASRQGALSGYTF. CDR3 sequence (DNA): TGTGCCAGTAGACAGGGGGCCCTGAGTGGCTACACCTTC.

This clone was recorded a few times. This may come from a read error, since a much larger clone is one base off. Other DNA sequences from this sample encode an identical CDR3 as well. J is TRBJ2-2 and V is TRBV2; D ambiguous. The CDR3 totals 14 residues. Trimming cost V 6 bases and J 6 bases, with 14 bases left between them. CDR1 SNHLY and CDR2 FYNNEI come from the germline V gene. The CDR3 DNA reads as TGTGCCAGCAGCCCTACTGGTAACCCCGGGGAGCTGTTTTTT. Translating it yields CASSPTGNPGELFF. Based on the CDR3 plus reference TRBV2 and TRBJ2-2, the full variable domain is EPEVTQTPSHQVTQMGQEVILRCVPISNHLYFYWYRQILGQKVEFLVSFYNNEISEKSEIFDDQFSVERPDGSNFTLKIRSTKLEDSAMYFCASSPTGNPGELFFGEGSRLTVL.

This clone was counted once. The DNA of the CDR3 is TGTACAAGCAGCTCGGGACAGGGGGCCTACAATGAGCAGTTCTTC. Encoded protein: CTSSSGQGAYNEQFF. This sequence joins TRBV11-3 and TRBJ2-1, with 11 nucleotides matching TRBD1. Germline values: CDR1 SGHNT, CDR2 YENEEA. This CDR3 contains 15 residues.

This clone was counted at least ten times. The chain recombines TRBV28 with TRBJ2-7; 8 bases align to TRBD2. This CDR3 contains 14 residues. Germline trimming cut 7 bases from V and 2 bases from J; bases unmatched to any gene: 7. Germline CDR1 MDHEN, CDR2 SYDVKM. The CDR3 reads CASTPGGDPYEQYF. The CDR3 nucleotides are TGTGCCAGCACCCCGGGAGGGGACCCCTACGAGCAGTACTTC.

This clone was seen ten or more times. The rearrangement links TRBV5-1 to TRBJ2-3; D not resolved. This CDR3 region has 15 residues. V gave up 2 bases and J gave up 0 bases, with 10 bases separating them. Germline V gene lookup returns CDR1 SGHRS and CDR2 YFSETQ. CDR3 sequence reads: CASSLAPRSTDTQYF. CDR3 in DNA: TGCGCCAGCAGCTTAGCACCCAGGAGCACAGATACGCAGTATTTT.

This clone was counted many times. The rearrangement uses TRBV20-1 and TRBJ2-7; D is ambiguous. Germline loops: CDR1 DFQATT, CDR2 SNEGSKA (reference sequence). The CDR3 runs 13 residues. V gave up 1 base and J gave up 0 bases, with 7 bases separating them. The CDR3 DNA reads TGCAGTGCTAGAGCCTCGAACTCCTACGAGCAGTACTTC. Its translation: CSARASNSYEQYF.

This clone was counted only a few times. A much larger clone lies one base from this, so it may be a read error. The rearrangement links TRBV14 to TRBJ2-1; 10 bases are a match to TRBD2. Germline loops: CDR1 SGHDN, CDR2 FVKESK. There are 15 residues in the CDR3. The CDR3 reads CASSQTSGTYNGQFF. As DNA, the CDR3 is TGTGCCAGCAGCCAAACTAGCGGGACCTACAATGGGCAGTTCTTC.

This clone has ten or more counts. The chain recombines TRBV7-8 with TRBJ2-2, with D maybe TRBD2 (7 bases). The CDR3 consists of 17 residues. Trimming pared 3 bases from V and 4 bases from J, leaving 18 bases between. The germline V gene encodes CDR1 SGHVS and CDR2 FQNEAQ. The CDR3 here is CASSLTWGGGPTGELFF. In DNA form, the CDR3 reads TGTGCCAGCAGCTTGACCTGGGGGGGCGGACCCACCGGGGAGCTGTTTTTT.

This clone turned up a few times. One base away lies a much larger clone, so this may be a sequencing read error. The chain recombines TRBV5-1 with TRBJ2-1; weak D call: TRBD2 (6 bases). CDR3 length: 14 amino acids. The germline V gene has CDR1 SGHRS and CDR2 YFSETQ. The ends were cut back, 7 bases at V and 4 bases at J, with 15 bases in the middle. The CDR3 here is CASPETRGYNEQFF. The CDR3 region has the DNA TGCGCCAGCCCCGAGACTAGAGGATACAATGAGCAGTTCTTC.

This clone was counted once. The genes are TRBV5-4 and TRBJ1-2; D may be TRBD1 (6 bases). The germline CDR1 and CDR2 sequences are SGHNT and YYREEE (reference sequence). Trimming took off 1 base at V and 1 base at J, with 11 bases between the two ends. This CDR3 has 15 amino acids. In DNA, the CDR3 is TGTGCCAGCAGCTTGTGGACAGTTTTTAACTATGGCTACACCTTC. Amino acid sequence: CASSLWTVFNYGYTF.

Regarding this clone: It may be a read error: a sequence one base away is much more abundant. The chain employs TRBV6-1 and TRBJ2-5; 11 nucleotides agree with TRBD2. CDR1 and CDR2 from the germline V gene are MNHNS and SASEGT. The CDR3 is made up of 16 amino acids. J lost 9 bases, V lost 5 bases, and 14 bases had no gene match. The CDR3 DNA reads as TGTGCCAGCAGTCGATTAGCGGGAGGGCCCTGGGAGGCCCAGTACTTC. Its protein product is CASSRLAGGPWEAQYF.

The chain employs TRBV5-5 and TRBJ2-3, with TRBD1 matching 9 bases. This CDR3 comprises 14 residues. V lost 4 bases and J lost 3; bases outside the gene matches: 3. CDR1 SGHKS and CDR2 YYEKEE come from the germline V gene (reference sequence). CDR3 in amino acids: CASSPTGGTDTQYF. Here the CDR3 DNA reads TGTGCCAGCAGCCCGACAGGGGGAACAGATACGCAGTATTTT.

As to this clone: A read error is possible here, since a much larger clone lies one base away. This chain uses TRBV6-1 with TRBJ2-1; D remains unclear. Trimming removed 6 bases at V and 0 bases at J, with 18 bases between. The CDR3 contains 17 residues. The germline CDR1 and CDR2 sequences are MNHNS and SASEGT. CDR3 region: CASRKAMAASSYNEQFF. The CDR3 DNA sequence: TGTGCCAGCAGGAAGGCGATGGCGGCAAGCTCCTACAATGAGCAGTTCTTC.

On this clone: A much more abundant neighbour one base away suggests this may be a read error. This specimen includes other DNA sequences encoding the same CDR3. The V gene is TRBV7-3, the J gene TRBJ1-1, with TRBD1 as a possible D gene (5 bases). The V end lost 3 bases, the J end lost 4 bases, and 9 bases lay between the germline ends. The CDR3 has 13 amino acids. CDR1 and CDR2 (germline): SGHTA, FQGTGA. The chain's CDR3 is CASSLQGLTEAFF. DNA of the CDR3: TGTGCCAGCAGCTTGCAGGGTCTCACTGAAGCTTTCTTT.

This clone was recorded at least ten times. This chain uses TRBV3-1 with TRBJ2-3; D is unclear. This CDR3 has 14 amino acids. CDR1 LGHDT and CDR2 YNNKEL come from the germline V gene (reference sequence). The V end lost 4 bases, the J end lost 0 bases, and 8 bases lay between the germline ends. The CDR3 spells CASSLKGSTDTQYF. DNA for the CDR3: TGTGCCAGCAGCCTCAAGGGCAGCACAGATACGCAGTATTTT.

This clone was detected a few times. Being one base from a much bigger clone, this may be a read error. V and J are TRBV27 and TRBJ2-3; no firm D call. Germline V lookup: CDR1 MNHEY, CDR2 SMNVEV (reference sequence). CDR3 length: 14 amino acids. CDR3 loop: CASRGLLLTDTKYF. CDR3 nucleotide sequence: TGTGCCAGCAGGGGTCTGCTACTCACAGATACGAAGTATTTT.

This clone was observed many times. The genes are TRBV24-1 and TRBJ2-1; 11 nucleotides line up with TRBD1. Germline loops: CDR1 KGHDR, CDR2 SFDVKD. Trimming removed 3 bases from V and 5 bases from J; junction bases left unmatched: 8. The CDR3 is 17 amino acids. DNA for the CDR3: TGTGCCACCAGTGATCCCTACGGGACAGGGGGTCACAATGAGCAGTTCTTC. This sequence encodes CATSDPYGTGGHNEQFF.